Presented here are 24 T cell receptor beta chains from one specimen sequenced in a study of memory CD8 T cells in hepatitis C reinfection (dated by TCRdb to about 2017). Libraries were constructed by the immunoSEQ multiplex PCR assay. The immuneACCESS repertoire file appears here via TCRdb, limited to in-frame rearrangements. These files lack a portion of the clones; in checked studies, under half of the deficit traces to unresolved V genes, and the cause of the others is not known. For this sample the table gives about 47,000 clones, of which roughly 90% were detected only once. Jointly, the top ten make up 1.2% of the sample. Per the publication, the time point label means: peak reinfection, 3 to 8 weeks after reinfection detection. The sorted cells were sequenced directly ex vivo, without any in vitro expansion ahead of TCR sequencing. Input material: naive CD8+ T cells sorted from blood. The cell subset or site label here, explained by the study, means: total naive CD8+CD45RO- T cells. All receptors come from a man aged 18 to 29 with hepatitis C virus infection.

The J gene is TRBJ1-6, the V gene TRBV28; tentatively, D is TRBD1 (5 bases). V dropped 6 bases and J dropped 8 bases, with 20 bases sitting between them. CDR1 is MDHEN and CDR2 is SYDVKM in the germline V gene. The CDR3 runs to 16 residues. CDR3 sequence (DNA): TGTGCCAGCAGGCCTTCTTTGGGGGGGATACATTCACCCCTCCACTTT. Protein product: CASRPSLGGIHSPLHF.

The J gene is TRBJ2-5, the V gene TRBV27; 9 bases agree with TRBD2. Germline V gives CDR1 MNHEY, CDR2 SMNVEV (reference sequence). This CDR3 has 15 amino acids. Trimming cost V 6 bases and J 2 bases; bases outside gene matches: 7. For the CDR3, the DNA is TGTGCCAGCAGCGTTAGCGGGAGTGGGCAAGAGACCCAGTACTTC. The encoded protein is CASSVSGSGQETQYF.

The table lists this clone with a few counts. The V and J genes are TRBV2 and TRBJ2-1; 10 bases are a match to TRBD2. Germline trimming cut 4 bases from V and 2 bases from J; bases unmatched to any gene: 8. Germline CDR1 SNHLY, CDR2 FYNNEI. The CDR3 loop spans 17 amino acids. CDR3 region: CASSGSLAGVTYNEQFF. Written as DNA, the CDR3 is TGTGCCAGCAGTGGTTCCCTAGCGGGAGTCACCTACAATGAGCAGTTCTTC. The full variable domain, rest sourced from reference TRBV2 and TRBJ2-1, is EPEVTQTPSHQVTQMGQEVILRCVPISNHLYFYWYRQILGQKVEFLVSFYNNEISEKSEIFDDQFSVERPDGSNFTLKIRSTKLEDSAMYFCASSGSLAGVTYNEQFFGPGTRLTVL.

The V gene is TRBV10-3, the J gene TRBJ2-1; TRBD2 aligns across 9 bases. This CDR3 is 16 amino acids long. Germline values: CDR1 ENHRY, CDR2 SYGVKD. Trimming took 7 bases from V and 3 from J; bases not matched to a gene: 10. As DNA, the CDR3 is TGTGCCATCAAGGATAGCGGGGGCGTCTTCTACAATGAGCAGTTCTTC. Translation: CAIKDSGGVFYNEQFF.

A few counts support this clone. The chain is built from TRBV27 and TRBJ1-2; D gene uncertain. This CDR3 comprises 12 residues. V was clipped by 4 bases and J by 8 bases, with 11 bases between them. Germline-derived CDR1 and CDR2 are MNHEY and SMNVEV (reference sequence). The CDR3 is CASSSSGWGYTF. CDR3 coding DNA: TGTGCCAGCAGTTCCTCGGGGTGGGGCTACACCTTC.

The chain recombines TRBV13 with TRBJ2-7, with 9 bases identical to TRBD1. The CDR3 runs 15 residues. V shed 4 bases, J shed 3 bases, and the junction held 7 bases outside the gene matches. CDR1 is PRHDT and CDR2 is FYEKMQ in the germline V gene (reference sequence). The CDR3 is CASSSRTGVDYEQYF. CDR3 sequence (DNA): TGTGCCAGCAGCTCTAGGACAGGGGTCGACTACGAGCAGTACTTC.

The count of this clone is one. V is TRBV28 and J is TRBJ2-7, with 9 nucleotides matching TRBD1. V was clipped by 6 bases and J by 2 bases; unmatched bases: 8. This CDR3 has 15 residues. Per the germline V gene, CDR1 is MDHEN and CDR2 is SYDVKM. DNA of the CDR3: TGTGCCAGCAGCTCCCTCGGGACAGGGACCTACGAGCAGTACTTC. Amino acids: CASSSLGTGTYEQYF.

The CDR3 sequence is CASSFWDRGTEAFF. In nucleotides, the CDR3 is TGTGCCAGCAGCTTTTGGGACAGGGGCACTGAAGCTTTCTTT. This rearrangement joins TRBV7-9 to TRBJ1-1, with 10 bases identical to TRBD1. The CDR3 is made up of 14 amino acids. The junction had 2 bases not matched to a gene; V was cut back by 3 bases and J by 4 bases. The germline V gene has CDR1 SEHNR and CDR2 FQNEAQ (reference sequence).

CDR3 sequence reads: CASSPTGSPTWEQYF. Written as DNA, the CDR3 is TGTGCCAGCAGCCCCACCGGGAGCCCGACGTGGGAGCAGTACTTC. This chain uses TRBV11-2 with TRBJ2-7, with D possibly matching TRBD2 (6 bases). Germline CDR1 is SGHAT and CDR2 is FQNNGV. CDR3 length equals 15 residues. The V end was cut by 5 bases, the J end by 7 bases, with 21 bases between.

Here the CDR3 DNA reads TGTGCCAGCAGCTTGGGACAGGGTACGTTTGAGCAGTACGTC. This translates into CASSLGQGTFEQYV. The J gene is TRBJ2-7, the V gene TRBV5-6, with 7 bases identical to TRBD1. CDR3 size: 14 residues. Germline V lookup: CDR1 SGHDT, CDR2 YYEEEE. J lost 7 bases, V lost 0 bases, and 7 bases had no gene match.

This clone has just a few counts. The rearrangement links TRBV10-3 to TRBJ1-1; 8 nucleotides line up with TRBD1. Trimming took 5 bases from V and 0 from J; bases not matched to a gene: 8. The CDR3 has 16 amino acids. The germline CDR1 and CDR2 sequences are ENHRY and SYGVKD. The CDR3 sequence: CAISMGQVELNTEAFF. The CDR3 DNA sequence: TGTGCCATCAGTATGGGACAGGTGGAATTGAACACTGAAGCTTTCTTT.

This clone turned up a few times. V gene TRBV4-1 combines with J gene TRBJ2-7; perhaps TRBD2 as D (5 bases). The CDR3 spans 15 residues. Trimming took off 1 base at V and 1 base at J, with 11 bases between the two ends. Germline V CDR1 and CDR2: MGHRA, YSYEKL. The CDR3 DNA reads as TGCGCCAGCAGCCAAGGACGGGGATCTTCCTACGAGCAGTACTTC. Translated: CASSQGRGSSYEQYF.

This chain connects TRBV7-9 to TRBJ2-7, with 8 bases lining up with TRBD1. The CDR3 has 13 residues. The germline CDR1 and CDR2 sequences are SEHNR and FQNEAQ (reference sequence). With V trimmed by 5 bases and J by 4 bases, 4 bases remained unmatched. The CDR3 DNA follows: TGTGCCAGCAGCCGCGGGGACAGGTACGAGCAGTACGTC. Its protein is CASSRGDRYEQYV.

This rearrangement joins TRBV7-2 to TRBJ2-1; 8 bases align to TRBD2. The CDR3 is 16 residues long. Looked up from germline, CDR1 is SGHTA and CDR2 is FQGNSA. V shed 1 base and J 4 bases; nucleotides not matched to a gene: 6. CDR3 sequence: CASSLVGGGSYNEQFF. CDR3 DNA: TGTGCCAGCAGCTTAGTCGGGGGGGGTTCTTACAATGAGCAGTTCTTC.

V usage is TRBV9 and J usage is TRBJ2-3; 11 bases match TRBD2. Trimming at V came to 4 bases and at J to 4 bases, leaving 5 bases not matched to a gene. The length of the CDR3 is 15 residues. From germline, CDR1 is SGDLS and CDR2 YYNGEE. CDR3: CASSSLAGGADTQYF. The CDR3 DNA sequence: TGTGCCAGCAGCTCTCTAGCGGGGGGAGCAGATACGCAGTATTTT. The full variable domain, with the rest looked up from reference TRBV9 and TRBJ2-3, is DSGVTQTPKHLITATGQRVTLRCSPRSGDLSVYWYQQSLDQGLQFLIQYYNGEERAKGNILERFSAQQFPDLHSELNLSSLELGDSALYFCASSSLAGGADTQYFGPGTRLTVL.

This clone was found once. This chain uses TRBV5-5 with TRBJ1-3, with 7 bases matching TRBD1. This CDR3 comprises 16 residues. From germline, CDR1 is SGHKS and CDR2 YYEKEE (reference sequence). V was clipped by 4 bases and J by 1 base; unmatched bases: 8. The CDR3, as DNA: TGTGCCAGCAGCGGGGGACAGTCTTTATCTGGAAACACCATATATTTT. It is translated as CASSGGQSLSGNTIYF.

To note about this clone: One end of the junction does not line up with germline, which may come from a read error. The rearrangement links TRBV5-4 to TRBJ1-1; D ambiguous. This CDR3 contains 13 residues. CDR1 and CDR2 from the germline V gene are SGHNT and YYREEE (reference sequence). The CDR3 nucleotides are TGCGCCAGCAGCCCAGTCATGAACACTGAAGCTTTCTTT. As protein: CASSPVMNTEAFF.

The chain employs TRBV29-1 and TRBJ1-1; D call uncertain. V gave up 2 bases and J gave up 1 base, with 5 bases separating them. CDR3 length: 12 amino acids. CDR1 is SQVTM, CDR2 ANQGSEA, per germline. CDR3 region: CSVERQNTEAFF. In nucleotides, the CDR3 is TGCAGCGTTGAACGACAGAACACTGAAGCTTTCTTT. Based on the CDR3 plus reference TRBV29-1 and TRBJ1-1, the full variable domain is SAVISQKPSRDICQRGTSLTIQCQVDSQVTMMFWYRQQPGQSLTLIATANQGSEATYESGFVIDKFPISRPNLTFSTLTVSNMSPEDSSIYLCSVERQNTEAFFGQGTRLTVV.

This sequence joins TRBV5-4 and TRBJ2-5; TRBD1 matches at 9 bases. The J call may be faulty, since TRBJ2-7 better matches the DNA end. The CDR3 consists of 15 residues. Germline CDR1 is SGHNT and CDR2 is YYREEE (reference sequence). The CDR3, as DNA: TGTGCCAGCAGCTCATCCGGGACAGGGAACCACGAGCAGTACTTC. Its translation is CASSSSGTGNHEQYF.

V and J are TRBV14 and TRBJ2-5; 8 bases align to TRBD2. The J call is in doubt because the DNA end fits TRBJ2-7 better. The CDR3 covers 15 residues. CDR1 SGHDN and CDR2 FVKESK come from the germline V gene. CDR3 coding DNA: TGTGCCAGCAGCCAAGGGCGGGAGGACCCCTACGAGCAGTACTTC. The encoded protein is CASSQGREDPYEQYF.

The chain has TRBV9 and TRBJ2-1, with TRBD2 matching 15 bases. Germline V lookup: CDR1 SGDLS, CDR2 YYNGEE. V dropped 3 bases and J dropped 9; count of bases not matched to a gene: 7. The CDR3 covers 16 residues. The CDR3 here is CASSDQGLAGGLEQFF. CDR3 in DNA: TGTGCCAGCAGCGACCAAGGACTAGCGGGAGGGCTTGAGCAGTTCTTC.

V and J are TRBV25-1 and TRBJ1-6, with 9 bases identical to TRBD1. The CDR3 spans 15 residues. CDR1 MGHDK and CDR2 SYGVNS come from the germline V gene. The trim removed 4 bases at V and 9 bases at J, leaving 7 bases unmatched. Written as DNA, the CDR3 is TGTGCCAGCAGTGGCGACAGGGGGTTATTTTCACCCCTCCACTTT. Its translation is CASSGDRGLFSPLHF.

The chain uses TRBV5-4 and TRBJ2-1; 16 bases line up with TRBD2. Per the germline V gene, CDR1 is SGHNT and CDR2 is YYREEE (reference sequence). The CDR3 sequence is 18 residues long. V was clipped by 0 bases and J by 7 bases; unmatched bases: 7. The CDR3 coding sequence is TGTGCCAGCAGCTTGGAGGGACTAGCGGGGGGGCCTCGGAATGAGCAGTTCTTC. Protein sequence: CASSLEGLAGGPRNEQFF.

As regards this clone: At one end the junction does not follow the germline gene, possibly because of a read error. The chain recombines TRBV27 with TRBJ2-7, with D perhaps matching TRBD1 (5 bases). Germline V lookup: CDR1 MNHEY, CDR2 SMNVEV (reference sequence). CDR3 length equals 15 residues. The CDR3 region is CASSWGGLPQGEQCF. In DNA form, the CDR3 reads TGTGCCAGCAGCTGGGGCGGCCTACCCCAGGGCGAGCAGTGCTTC.